Here is one T cell receptor (beta chain) with its context. CDR1 and CDR2 from the germline V gene are MGHRA and YSYEKL. The CDR3 is 17 residues long. The V and J ends lost 4 bases and 4 bases respectively, with 22 bases between them. This entry belongs to a study of blood T cell repertoires in COVID-19. The repertoire was sequenced with immunoSEQ multiplex PCR; TCRdb's copy has only in-frame clones and lacks some. The table records over 250,000 clones, approximately 83% of them present only once. The chain joins TRBV4-1 to TRBJ1-1; tentatively, D is TRBD1 (5 bases). The receptor was derived from a human donor in a cohort sampled during active COVID-19. Sequenced input: peripheral blood. CDR3 sequence: CASSRVLFQGGATEAFF. The CDR3 nucleotides read TGCGCCAGCAGCCGAGTTCTCTTCCAGGGCGGTGCCACTGAAGCTTTCTTT.